These 16 T cell receptor beta chains came from one sample sequenced in a study of shared clonotypes between healthy human individuals. Data came from immunoSEQ multiplex PCR; TCRdb stores just in-frame clones and leaves some out. The profile shows approximately 600,000 clones, 85% to 95% of them singletons. It was CD45RO-negative cells, positively selected for CCR7, that made up naive CD8 cells, with terminally differentiated effector memory CD45RA+ cells excluded. Material for sequencing was naive CD8+ T cells sorted from blood. The source is a woman aged 25 to 39 in good health.

This rearrangement joins TRBV5-5 to TRBJ2-7, with 9 bases that match TRBD1. The J segment lost 6 bases and the V segment lost 7 bases, leaving 5 bases of the junction unmatched. This CDR3 has 12 amino acids. Looked up from germline, CDR1 is SGHKS and CDR2 is YYEKEE (reference sequence). As DNA, the CDR3 is TGTGCCAGCCTACAGGGGGCAGGCGAGCAGTACTTC. Its protein product is CASLQGAGEQYF.

The rearrangement uses TRBV10-1 and TRBJ2-3; D remains ambiguous. This CDR3 contains 13 residues. The germline V gene has CDR1 WNHNN and CDR2 SYGVQD (reference sequence). The V end lost 8 bases, the J end lost 6 bases, and 15 bases lay between the germline ends. The CDR3 DNA sequence: TGCGCCAGCCAGAAGATAGGTTCCGATACGCAGTATTTT. Translation: CASQKIGSDTQYF.

The sample holds one count of this clone. V is TRBV7-8 and J is TRBJ2-7; D possibly uses TRBD1 or TRBD2 (5 bases each). The CDR3 length is 15 residues. V gave up 3 bases and J gave up 1 base, with 13 bases separating them. The germline gives CDR1 SGHVS, CDR2 FQNEAQ. The CDR3 nucleotides read TGTGCCAGCAGCTTTCACGGGACCTTATCCTACGAGCAGTACTTC. Amino acids: CASSFHGTLSYEQYF.

The chain uses TRBV2 and TRBJ2-7; no clear D gene. Germline V gene sequence: CDR1 SNHLY, CDR2 FYNNEI. This CDR3 spans 13 amino acids. The ends were cut back, 7 bases at V and 1 base at J, with 11 bases in the middle. The CDR3 spells CASKRTGSYEQYF. DNA for the CDR3: TGTGCCAGCAAAAGGACGGGTTCCTACGAGCAGTACTTC.

V gene TRBV7-9 combines with J gene TRBJ2-7, with D possibly being TRBD2 (6 bases). This CDR3 is 14 amino acids long. Germline loops: CDR1 SEHNR, CDR2 FQNEAQ (reference sequence). V was pared by 3 bases and J by 6 bases, with 15 bases between. The CDR3 loop reads CASSFGGENGEQYF. CDR3 DNA: TGTGCCAGCAGCTTCGGGGGAGAGAACGGCGAGCAGTACTTC.

In regard to this clone: Additional DNA sequences in this sample encode the identical CDR3. V and J are TRBV6-5 and TRBJ2-1; the D is unclear. The CDR3 consists of 13 residues. Germline CDR1 and CDR2: MNHEY and SVGAGI. Trimming cost V 0 bases and J 4 bases, with 4 bases left between them. The CDR3 region has the DNA TGTGCCAGCAGTTACTCACAGTACAATGAGCAGTTCTTC. Translated: CASSYSQYNEQFF.

The gene calls are TRBV9 and TRBJ2-3, with 8 bases lining up with TRBD2. Germline V lookup: CDR1 SGDLS, CDR2 YYNGEE. The CDR3 sequence is 16 residues long. J gave up 3 bases and V 0 bases, and 6 bases lay outside the gene matches. The CDR3 loop is CASSVATSGRTDTQYF. The CDR3 nucleotides are TGTGCCAGCAGCGTAGCTACTAGCGGCAGGACAGATACGCAGTATTTT.

V and J are TRBV9 and TRBJ1-2; D unclear. Trimming took off 0 bases at V and 8 bases at J, with 17 bases between the two ends. The length of the CDR3 is 15 residues. The germline gives CDR1 SGDLS, CDR2 YYNGEE. DNA for the CDR3: TGTGCCAGCAGCGTAGGTAGTGTCCGGTACGGGGGCTACACCTTC. Amino acid sequence: CASSVGSVRYGGYTF.

V is TRBV14 and J is TRBJ2-3; TRBD1 matches 8 bases. V lost 3 bases and J lost 0; bases outside the gene matches: 2. Germline CDR1 reads SGHDN; CDR2 reads FVKESK. The length of the CDR3 is 15 residues. The CDR3 spells CASSHGQGSTDTQYF. The CDR3 nucleotides read TGTGCCAGCAGCCATGGACAGGGTAGCACAGATACGCAGTATTTT.

The genes are TRBV5-4 and TRBJ1-2, with 8 bases aligning to TRBD1. CDR3 length equals 14 residues. CDR1 is SGHNT and CDR2 is YYREEE in the germline V gene (reference sequence). J gave up 4 bases and V 2 bases, and 4 bases lay outside the gene matches. CDR3 sequence (DNA): TGTGCCAGCAGCTTCCCGGGGACAGGCTATGGCTACACCTTC. This sequence encodes CASSFPGTGYGYTF. The variable domain in full, with the rest retrieved from reference TRBV5-4 and TRBJ1-2, is ETGVTQSPTHLIKTRGQQVTLRCSSQSGHNTVSWYQQALGQGPQFIFQYYREEENGRGNFPPRFSGLQFPNYSSELNVNALELDDSALYLCASSFPGTGYGYTFGSGTRLTVV.

V is TRBV7-9 and J is TRBJ1-3; D not resolved. Trimming stripped 5 bases from V and 9 bases from J, with 26 bases between. This CDR3 comprises 17 residues. CDR1 and CDR2 (germline): SEHNR, FQNEAQ (reference sequence). The CDR3 region has the DNA TGTGCCAGCAGCCAAGCACGGACCCAAGGTGAGGGCGGCACCATATATTTT. Translated: CASSQARTQGEGGTIYF. Drawing the rest from reference TRBV7-9 and TRBJ1-3, the complete variable domain is DTGVSQNPRHKITKRGQNVTFRCDPISEHNRLYWYRQTLGQGPEFLTYFQNEAQLEKSRLLSDRFSAERPKGSFSTLEIQRTEQGDSAMYLCASSQARTQGEGGTIYFGEGSWLTVV.

The CDR3 loop is CASSQTVSGANVLTF. The CDR3 nucleotides read TGTGCCAGCAGTCAGACAGTCTCTGGGGCCAACGTCCTGACTTTC. The V call is TRBV28, the J call TRBJ2-6; D is perhaps TRBD1 (5 bases). Trimming removed 5 bases from V and 0 bases from J, with 8 bases in between. The CDR3 runs 15 residues. Germline-derived CDR1 and CDR2 are MDHEN and SYDVKM.

The rearrangement links TRBV10-2 to TRBJ1-5; 7 bases line up with TRBD1. The CDR3 totals 17 residues. V lost 0 bases to trimming and J lost 1 base; unmatched junction nucleotides: 6. Germline V lookup: CDR1 WSHSY, CDR2 SAAADI. The CDR3 DNA follows: TGCGCCAGCAGTGAGTCAACAGGGGTCTTAAGCAATCAGCCCCAGCATTTT. It codes for CASSESTGVLSNQPQHF.

This clone was found once. This chain joins TRBV30 and TRBJ2-5, with 8 bases aligning to TRBD2. Germline V lookup: CDR1 GTSNPN, CDR2 SVGIG (reference sequence). V trimming: 0 bases; J trimming: 5 bases; junction bases outside the gene matches: 20. The CDR3 has 19 residues. This CDR3 reads CAWSVRAGVELGFRETQYF. CDR3 nucleotide sequence: TGTGCCTGGAGTGTACGAGCGGGAGTGGAATTAGGGTTCCGGGAGACCCAGTACTTC. Filled out from reference TRBV30 and TRBJ2-5, the complete variable domain reads SQTIHQWPATLVQPVGSPLSLECTVEGTSNPNLYWYRQAAGRGLQLLFYSVGIGQISSEVPQNLSASRPQDRQFILSSKKLLLSDSGFYLCAWSVRAGVELGFRETQYFGPGTRLLVL.

J is TRBJ2-7 and V is TRBV2; 8 positions agree with TRBD2. CDR3 size: 16 residues. Trimming cost V 4 bases and J 0 bases; bases outside gene matches: 8. Germline V gene sequence: CDR1 SNHLY, CDR2 FYNNEI. This chain's CDR3 is CASSAAAGESSYEQYF. The CDR3 DNA reads as TGTGCCAGCAGTGCCGCAGCGGGGGAAAGCTCCTACGAGCAGTACTTC.

The gene calls are TRBV4-1 and TRBJ2-7; 8 bases fit TRBD2. J was trimmed by 0 bases and V by 0 bases; bases with no gene match: 10. The CDR3 covers 18 residues. Germline values: CDR1 MGHRA, CDR2 YSYEKL. The CDR3 DNA reads TGCGCCAGCAGCCAAGACCCCTTAACTAGCGGCCTCTCCTACGAGCAGTACTTC. Amino acid sequence: CASSQDPLTSGLSYEQYF.